Listed here are 10 T cell receptor beta chains from one sample, sequenced in a study of blood T cell repertoires in COVID-19. Sequencing was performed with immunoSEQ multiplex PCR; in TCRdb, only in-frame clones are kept and a portion is missing. Of some 110,000 clones in the sample, 74% are singletons; the top ten hold around 6.2%. What was sequenced was peripheral blood. These receptor sequences come from an elderly man with COVID-19, enrolled during active disease.

The rearrangement joins TRBV10-1 to TRBJ2-7; D remains ambiguous. V dropped 2 bases and J dropped 1 base, with 6 bases sitting between them. Per the germline V gene, CDR1 is WNHNN and CDR2 is SYGVQD (reference sequence). The CDR3 length is 13 residues. Here the CDR3 DNA reads TGCGCCAGCAGTGAGGGCCCGTCCTACGAGCAGTACTTC. This encodes CASSEGPSYEQYF.

The V and J genes are TRBV5-1 and TRBJ2-1; possibly TRBD2 for D (6 bases). The V gene's germline CDR1 is SGHRS and CDR2 YFSETQ. Trimming removed 6 bases from V and 0 bases from J, with 13 bases in between. The CDR3 extends over 15 amino acids. The CDR3 region is CASMAGGNSYNEQFF. As DNA, the CDR3 is TGCGCCAGCATGGCGGGCGGGAACTCCTACAATGAGCAGTTCTTC.

Notes on this clone: This sample also contains other DNA sequences that code for the same CDR3. J is TRBJ2-7 and V is TRBV28; D remains ambiguous. The CDR3 length is 13 residues. V gave up 10 bases and J gave up 5 bases, with 18 bases separating them. Germline CDR1 and CDR2: MDHEN and SYDVKM. The CDR3 DNA sequence: TGTGCCACAGGAACCCATATACGTGACGAGCAGTACTTC. The encoded protein is CATGTHIRDEQYF. The full variable domain, completed using reference TRBV28 and TRBJ2-7, is DVKVTQSSRYLVKRTGEKVFLECVQDMDHENMFWYRQDPGLGLRLIYFSYDVKMKEKGDIPEGYSVSREKKERFSLILESASTNQTSMYLCATGTHIRDEQYFGPGTRLTVT.

V usage is TRBV28 and J usage is TRBJ2-2; 8 bases line up with TRBD1. Germline CDR1 is MDHEN and CDR2 is SYDVKM. The V and J ends lost 5 bases and 1 base, in that order; junction bases with no gene match: 6. The CDR3 sequence is 16 residues long. The chain's CDR3 is CASSDPGTGNTGELFF. The CDR3 bases are TGTGCCAGCAGTGACCCCGGGACAGGGAACACCGGGGAGCTGTTTTTT.

In nucleotides, the CDR3 is TGTGCCAGCAGCCGGGCCGGGACTAGCGGACTGTACGAGCAGTACTTC. Its protein product is CASSRAGTSGLYEQYF. This sequence joins TRBV11-2 and TRBJ2-7; 11 nucleotides agree with TRBD2. The CDR3 has 16 amino acids. Looked up from germline, CDR1 is SGHAT and CDR2 is FQNNGV. V was clipped by 5 bases and J by 4 bases; unmatched bases: 10.

The V gene is TRBV6-5, the J gene TRBJ2-7, with 13 positions matching TRBD2. V shed 5 bases and J 7 bases; nucleotides not matched to a gene: 5. The CDR3 is made up of 14 amino acids. Germline V lookup: CDR1 MNHEY, CDR2 SVGAGI. Here the CDR3 reads CASSPTSGRLEQYF. In nucleotides, the CDR3 is TGTGCCAGCAGTCCGACTAGCGGGAGGTTGGAGCAGTACTTC.

The V and J genes are TRBV29-1 and TRBJ2-1, with TRBD2 matching 7 bases. Germline lookup yields CDR1 SQVTM and CDR2 ANQGSEA. This CDR3 is 16 amino acids long. Unmatched junction bases numbered 12, after V lost 5 bases and J lost 2 bases. The CDR3 region has the DNA TGCAGCGTTCACGGACTAGTCGGTTTGCCCTACAATGAGCAGTTCTTC. Its protein product is CSVHGLVGLPYNEQFF.

The chain has TRBV3-1 (or the pseudogene TRBV3-2) and TRBJ1-1; possibly TRBD1 for D (6 bases). CDR1 and CDR2 (germline): LGHDT, YNNKEL (reference sequence). Trimming pared 1 base from V and 3 bases from J, leaving 6 bases between. There are 13 residues in the CDR3. CDR3 in amino acids: CASSQGTDTEAFF. CDR3 DNA: TGTGCCAGCAGCCAAGGGACAGACACTGAAGCTTTCTTT.

This chain uses TRBV27 with TRBJ2-7; D ambiguous. This CDR3 spans 11 amino acids. The V end was cut by 4 bases, the J end by 3 bases, with 4 bases between. Germline CDR1 is MNHEY and CDR2 is SMNVEV (reference sequence). The CDR3 is CASSSVYEQYF. The CDR3, as DNA: TGTGCCAGCAGTTCGGTCTACGAGCAGTACTTC.

The V and J genes are TRBV24-1 and TRBJ1-5; D might be TRBD1 (6 bases). The germline gives CDR1 KGHDR, CDR2 SFDVKD. The CDR3 loop spans 16 amino acids. V lost 4 bases and J lost 3, with 15 bases in between. The CDR3 reads CATSEPGQYSNQPQHF. The CDR3 coding sequence is TGTGCCACCAGTGAACCTGGACAGTATTCCAATCAGCCCCAGCATTTT.